The T cell receptor beta chain under discussion was sequenced for a study of T cells after posttransplantation cyclophosphamide. Regarding the study as a whole: TRB overlap between skin or GI tissue T cells and blood was limited.

This clone was recorded only once. Its antigen is undetermined. Libraries were prepared by immunoSEQ multiplex PCR; TCRdb keeps only in-frame clonotypes and omits some of them. The sample records about 14,000 clones, approximately 80% being singletons. Germline values: CDR1 SGHVS, CDR2 FQNEAQ. Trimming stripped 6 bases from V and 0 bases from J, with 15 bases between. This CDR3 comprises 17 residues. The sample was memory CD4+ T cells sorted from PBMCs. The chain combines TRBV7-8 with TRBJ2-6; tentative D call: TRBD1 (6 bases). The sequence was collected from a man aged 45-65 years. The CDR3 nucleotides are TGTGCCAGCAGTTCCGGGACAAGTGGCTCTGGGGCCAACGTCCTGACTTTC. Its protein is CASSSGTSGSGANVLTF.